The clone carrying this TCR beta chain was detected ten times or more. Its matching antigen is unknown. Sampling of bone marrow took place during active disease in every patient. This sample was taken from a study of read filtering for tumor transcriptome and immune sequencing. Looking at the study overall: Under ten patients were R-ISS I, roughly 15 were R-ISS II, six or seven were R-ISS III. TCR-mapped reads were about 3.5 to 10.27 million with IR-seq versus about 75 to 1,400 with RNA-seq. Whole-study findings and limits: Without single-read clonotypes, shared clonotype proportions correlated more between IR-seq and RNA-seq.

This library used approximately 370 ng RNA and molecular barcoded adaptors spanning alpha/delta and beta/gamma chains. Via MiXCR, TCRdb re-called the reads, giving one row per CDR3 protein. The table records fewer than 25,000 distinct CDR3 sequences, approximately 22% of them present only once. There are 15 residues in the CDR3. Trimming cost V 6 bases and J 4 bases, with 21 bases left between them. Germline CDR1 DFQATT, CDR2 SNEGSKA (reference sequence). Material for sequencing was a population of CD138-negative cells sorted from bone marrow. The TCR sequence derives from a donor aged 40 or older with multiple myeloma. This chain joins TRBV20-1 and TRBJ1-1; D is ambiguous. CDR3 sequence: CSATIPRRSGTEAFF. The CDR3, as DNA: TGCAGTGCCACAATTCCCAGGCGCAGTGGCACTGAAGCTTTCTTT.